The 18 T cell receptor beta chains below all came from one sample that was sequenced in a study of blood T cell repertoires in COVID-19. The data were produced by immunoSEQ multiplex PCR, yet TCRdb's version contains in-frame clones alone and is incomplete. The table has approximately 160,000 clones, around 77% seen once. The material sequenced was peripheral blood. Source of these receptors: a man aged 70 or older with acute or convalescent COVID-19.

V and J are TRBV6-5 and TRBJ2-3; D possibly corresponds to TRBD2 (6 bases). V gave up 7 bases and J gave up 4 bases, with 12 bases separating them. This CDR3 is 13 amino acids long. Per germline, CDR1 MNHEY and CDR2 SVGAGI. As DNA, the CDR3 is TGTGCCAGCACGCCCCCGGGGGCAGATACGCAGTATTTT. Its translation is CASTPPGADTQYF.

This chain links TRBV13 with TRBJ2-1, with TRBD2 as a possible D gene (6 bases). The V gene's germline CDR1 is PRHDT and CDR2 FYEKMQ (reference sequence). Trimming shortened V by 5 bases and J by 9 bases, and 20 bases separated the two germline ends. CDR3 length: 15 amino acids. CDR3 DNA sequence: TGTGCCAGCAGCCCAAGGAGGGACCCCGACCCTGAGCAGTTCTTC. This translates into CASSPRRDPDPEQFF.

This clone occurred many times. The chain carries TRBV11-3 and TRBJ2-3; 12 nucleotides match TRBD2. The CDR3 has 13 residues. Germline trimming cut 6 bases from V and 5 bases from J; bases unmatched to any gene: 0. Germline V lookup: CDR1 SGHNT, CDR2 YENEEA. CDR3: CASRTSGRDTQYF. CDR3 bases: TGTGCCAGCAGGACTAGCGGGAGAGATACGCAGTATTTT. Looking up the rest from reference TRBV11-3 and TRBJ2-3 gives the full variable domain: EAGVVQSPRYKIIEKKQPVAFWCNPISGHNTLYWYLQNLGQGPELLIRYENEEAVDDSQLPKDRFSAERLKGVDSTLKIQPAELGDSAVYLCASRTSGRDTQYFGPGTRLTVL.

The chain employs TRBV28 and TRBJ1-5; 8 nucleotides line up with TRBD1. This CDR3 is 13 amino acids long. Germline lookup yields CDR1 MDHEN and CDR2 SYDVKM. V dropped 5 bases and J dropped 7; count of bases not matched to a gene: 4. CDR3 protein: CASSPQGAQPQHF. The DNA of the CDR3 is TGTGCCAGCAGTCCGCAGGGGGCGCAGCCCCAGCATTTT.

DNA for the CDR3: TGTGCCAGTAGTACAGGGTCTAACTATGGCTACACCTTC. This sequence encodes CASSTGSNYGYTF. The V gene is TRBV19, the J gene TRBJ1-2; possibly TRBD1 for D (5 bases). V lost 4 bases and J lost 0, with 6 bases in between. CDR1 is LNHDA, CDR2 SQIVND, per germline (reference sequence). The CDR3 totals 13 residues.

V gene TRBV5-6 combines with J gene TRBJ1-4, with 11 bases matching TRBD1. The V gene's germline CDR1 is SGHDT and CDR2 YYEEEE. Trimming took 4 bases from V and 6 from J; bases not matched to a gene: 5. This CDR3 is built from 15 residues. CDR3 in amino acids: CASSVPGQGDEKLFF. The CDR3 bases are TGTGCCAGCAGCGTACCGGGACAGGGGGATGAAAAACTGTTTTTT. The full variable domain, rest sourced from reference TRBV5-6 and TRBJ1-4, is DAGVTQSPTHLIKTRGQQVTLRCSPKSGHDTVSWYQQALGQGPQFIFQYYEEEERQRGNFPDRFSGHQFPNYSSELNVNALLLGDSALYLCASSVPGQGDEKLFFGSGTQLSVL.

The CDR3: CASSQMRPEAFF. In nucleotides, the CDR3 is TGTGCCAGCAGCCAAATGAGGCCTGAAGCTTTCTTT. The rearrangement links TRBV5-5 to TRBJ1-1, with D unresolved. Trimming left V 4 bases short and J 6 bases short, with 10 bases between. This CDR3 is 12 amino acids long. Germline V lookup: CDR1 SGHKS, CDR2 YYEKEE (reference sequence). Supplemented by reference TRBV5-5 and TRBJ1-1, the full variable domain reads DAGVTQSPTHLIKTRGQQVTLRCSPISGHKSVSWYQQVLGQGPQFIFQYYEKEERGRGNFPDRFSARQFPNYSSELNVNALLLGDSALYLCASSQMRPEAFFGQGTRLTVV.

V usage is TRBV3-1 (or the pseudogene TRBV3-2) and J usage is TRBJ2-1; D remains unclear. The CDR3 loop spans 13 amino acids. Germline CDR1 reads LGHDT; CDR2 reads YNNKEL (reference sequence). Deletions cut 5 bases from V and 0 bases from J, with 5 bases between. CDR3 sequence: CASSSGSYNEQFF. The DNA of the CDR3 is TGTGCCAGCAGCTCCGGCTCCTACAATGAGCAGTTCTTC.

The V gene is TRBV6-4, the J gene TRBJ1-1; no clear D. Germline CDR1 is MRHNA and CDR2 is SNTAGT. CDR3 length: 13 residues. V was trimmed by 1 base and J by 7 bases, leaving 10 bases between them. CDR3: CASSDWQVLEAFF. CDR3 sequence (DNA): TGTGCCAGCAGTGACTGGCAGGTTCTTGAAGCTTTCTTT.

The chain is built from TRBV7-3 and TRBJ2-3, with 8 bases that match TRBD2. Trimming took 8 bases from V and 6 from J; bases not matched to a gene: 13. The V gene's germline CDR1 is SGHTA and CDR2 FQGTGA. This CDR3 region has 15 residues. The CDR3 DNA follows: TGTGCCAGCTCGTTCGACGGGAGGGCCGGGGATACGCAGTATTTT. It yields the protein CASSFDGRAGDTQYF.

V gene TRBV7-2 combines with J gene TRBJ2-3; 10 positions match TRBD2. Germline V gene sequence: CDR1 SGHTA, CDR2 FQGNSA. The CDR3 extends over 17 amino acids. After removal of 1 base from V and 0 bases from J, the junction contained 4 bases not matched to a gene. This CDR3 reads CASSLVAGGASTDTQYF. The CDR3, as DNA: TGTGCCAGCAGCTTAGTAGCGGGAGGAGCTAGCACAGATACGCAGTATTTT.

This chain uses TRBV27 with TRBJ1-1, with D possibly being TRBD1 (6 bases). Trimming shortened V by 4 bases and J by 0 bases, and 12 bases separated the two germline ends. The CDR3 covers 15 residues. Germline V gene lookup returns CDR1 MNHEY and CDR2 SMNVEV (reference sequence). The CDR3 loop is CASSYQGRVNTEAFF. The CDR3 DNA follows: TGTGCCAGCAGTTATCAGGGGCGGGTGAACACTGAAGCTTTCTTT.

The rearrangement joins TRBV28 to TRBJ2-3, with D maybe TRBD1 (5 bases). CDR1 is MDHEN and CDR2 is SYDVKM in the germline V gene. The V and J ends lost 3 bases and 2 bases respectively, with 18 bases between them. CDR3 size: 17 residues. The CDR3 bases are TGTGCCAGCAGTTTTAGGGGCCGACCCGGATTCACAGATACGCAGTATTTT. It codes for CASSFRGRPGFTDTQYF.

The chain uses TRBV27 and TRBJ2-1, with 10 bases aligning to TRBD2. Germline V gene sequence: CDR1 MNHEY, CDR2 SMNVEV (reference sequence). V shed 5 bases, J shed 4 bases, and the junction held 11 bases outside the gene matches. The CDR3 sequence is 17 residues long. CDR3 sequence reads: CASSHEPPSGGYNEQFF. In nucleotides, the CDR3 is TGTGCCAGCAGTCACGAACCCCCTAGCGGGGGATACAATGAGCAGTTCTTC.

The V call is TRBV13, the J call TRBJ2-2; 11 positions match TRBD2. The CDR3 totals 16 residues. Trimming at V came to 4 bases and at J to 4 bases, leaving 5 bases not matched to a gene. Germline V gene sequence: CDR1 PRHDT, CDR2 FYEKMQ (reference sequence). The CDR3: CASSYRLAGRTGELFF. CDR3 DNA sequence: TGTGCCAGCAGCTACCGACTAGCGGGACGCACCGGGGAGCTGTTTTTT.

This clone showed up just once. The rearrangement uses TRBV7-2 and TRBJ1-2; D gene ambiguous. With 5 bases removed from V and 0 bases from J, the gap between germline ends came to 10 bases. The CDR3 is made up of 14 amino acids. Per germline, CDR1 SGHTA and CDR2 FQGNSA. As DNA, the CDR3 is TGTGCCAGCAGCCAAGAGGTTACTAACTATGGCTACACCTTC. It codes for CASSQEVTNYGYTF.

This chain links TRBV9 with TRBJ1-1; a possible D gene is TRBD1 (5 bases). V lost 3 bases and J lost 1, with 7 bases in between. This CDR3 has 13 residues. Germline CDR1 SGDLS, CDR2 YYNGEE. CDR3 in DNA: TGTGCCAGCAGCGAAACAGGGAACACTGAAGCTTTCTTT. Its protein is CASSETGNTEAFF.

The chain uses TRBV5-1 and TRBJ2-1, with D tentatively TRBD2 (7 bases). V gave up 7 bases and J gave up 0 bases, with 14 bases separating them. The CDR3 is 15 amino acids. The germline CDR1 and CDR2 sequences are SGHRS and YFSETQ. The CDR3 loop reads CASSGGGDSYNEQFF. For the CDR3, the DNA is TGCGCCAGCTCAGGAGGGGGGGACTCCTACAATGAGCAGTTCTTC.